One T cell receptor (beta chain) is described in this entry. There is no known antigen for this receptor. Per-nucleotide qualities are absent, and no much larger clonotype sits a single base away. The time point label, as the study defines it: baseline, week 1 (first vaccination visit). The meaning of the sample's treatment or condition label: pre-vaccination baseline after standard-of-care therapy. The donors had newly diagnosed IDH1-mutant astrocytomas of WHO grade 3 or 4 that showed loss of nuclear ATRX. The samples were drawn from NOA16, a multicentre, single-arm, open-label phase I trial in Germany that tested a mutant IDH1 peptide vaccine in humans for the first time. Visit V03 blood draws served as the baseline sample for immunogenicity testing. Genomic DNA for TCRB sequencing was extracted from EDTA blood using the DNeasy Blood and Tissue Kit. Libraries were prepared through the immunoSEQ multiplex PCR assay. Following the manufacturer's protocol, the hsTCRB Kit was used to amplify rearranged TCR beta chain sequences. TCRB libraries were sequenced on an Illumina MiSeq. In the authors' own workflow: The kit vendor's proprietary platform handled demultiplexing, trimming and gene mapping. Held by TCRdb, this immuneACCESS table contains in-frame sequences only and omits some clones. Under half of the omission traces to an unresolved V gene where checked; the cause of the rest is unknown. The V and J calls and clone size are taken from that table; D and trimming were inferred from the DNA. In this sample the table shows under 80,000 clones, 80% to 90% of which occur a single time. Approximately 2.6% of the sample rests with the top ten.

V and J lose 0 bases and 3 bases, and a span of 2 bases separates them. Its CDR3 holds 12 amino acids, cysteine through phenylalanine. Just the 36-base CDR3 DNA is kept, in frame starting at base 1. Taken from the germline V gene, the CDR1 and CDR2 loops are SGHRS and YFSETQ. These data originate in a study of a mutant IDH1 vaccine in newly diagnosed glioma (dated by TCRdb to about 2021). Regarding the complete study: Of the roughly 34 treated patients, around 60% were male and approximately 38% were female, and a mean age of roughly 37 years was recorded. Prior to enrollment, standard therapy consisting of radiotherapy alone, temozolomide alone, or radiochemotherapy with temozolomide had been administered to patients, with the combination being received by most patients. Peripheral blood was drawn at six visits: V03 (baseline), V05, V07, V10, V12 and V13. Longitudinal TCRB deep sequencing was performed for 20 to 25 treated patients wherever samples were available for exploratory analyses.

Paper-wide results and their limitations: Pseudoprogression seemed to be unrelated to changes in the top peripheral T cell clonotypes found by TCRB sequencing. PBMC samples for TCRB deep sequencing were selected based on availability. Immune responses induced by the vaccine were seen in 90% to 95% of patients across multiple MHC alleles. The authors noted that analyses of patient blood samples could not be reproduced because of sample limitations.

This clonotype was sampled from a man aged 30 to 45 with glioma. In this chain, TRBV5-1 is recombined with TRBJ2-3, with the D gene too uncertain to name. Source: PBMCs, taken from a glioma patient treated with radiotherapy, temozolomide or both. The CDR3 reads CASSLETDTQYF. The nucleotide sequence is TGCGCCAGCAGCTTGGAAACAGATACGCAGTATTTT.